This T cell receptor beta chain was sequenced in a study of T cells after yellow fever vaccination. TCRdb re-called the 5' RACE reads through MiXCR, storing one row per CDR3 protein. Among more than 250,000 distinct CDR3 sequences listed, 6.5% to 8.5% were seen once. This clonotype was counted between two and nine times. The target antigen is unknown. Study-level points and caveats: By day 5 rather than day 15, the secondary response had peaked, though it was weaker.

CDR1 and CDR2 from the germline V gene are KGHSH and LQKENI. V lost 0 bases and J 0 bases, leaving 20 bases between the germline ends. The CDR3 covers 20 residues. Sequencing used PBMCs, obtained roughly 45 days after the first yellow fever vaccination. The rearrangement links TRBV18 to TRBJ2-2; perhaps TRBD2 as D (6 bases). The sequence was obtained from a young man who received the YFV17D yellow fever vaccine. CDR3 bases: TGTGCCAGCTCACCACCGCTTGTGAGGGGAGGTACCTCGAACACCGGGGAGCTGTTTTTT. Its protein is CASSPPLVRGGTSNTGELFF.